This is a list of T cell receptor beta chains from one sample in a study of blood T cells in healthy people across ages. Using its own MiXCR run on the 5' RACE reads, TCRdb lists one record per CDR3 protein. Here the sample spans roughly 1,800,000 distinct CDR3 sequences, roughly 50% being singletons. Input material: blood. These receptors all come from a woman aged 40 to 50 in good health. CDR3s leave out the opening cysteine and the closing phenylalanine or tryptophan. Fields, in order: D gene, V gene, J gene, CDR3 length, CDR3 protein. The D gene is left open where the match is weak.

TRBD1	TRBV6-5	TRBJ2-1	13	ASSATGEGHNEQF
NA	TRBV19	TRBJ2-7	11	ASSIRRSYEQY
TRBD1	TRBV6-6	TRBJ1-5	12	ASIGTALNQPQH
NA	TRBV5-1	TRBJ2-5	12	ASSSGSSSETQY
NA	TRBV2	TRBJ1-2	11	ASSDPWGYGYT
NA	TRBV4-2	TRBJ2-3	14	ASSQVTGGRVDTQY
TRBD2	TRBV13	TRBJ2-5	14	ASSLASGAVYETQY
TRBD1	TRBV7-9	TRBJ2-7	12	AGSPRQGAYEQY
NA	TRBV20-1	TRBJ1-6	12	SASQGRQNSPLH
NA	TRBV4-3	TRBJ1-2	13	ASSQDPRSNYGYT
NA	TRBV7-2	TRBJ2-5	12	ASRPTRAQETQY
NA	TRBV15	TRBJ2-5	12	ATSRVGLQETQY
NA	TRBV18	TRBJ1-5	11	ASSRTNDQPQH
TRBD1	TRBV14	TRBJ2-4	16	ASSQEGTVFASKNIQY
NA	TRBV7-6	TRBJ1-6	13	ASSLSADYNSPLH
TRBD2	TRBV20-1	TRBJ2-1	16	SARMPIAGGSSYNEQF
TRBD1	TRBV6-5	TRBJ2-5	13	ASSYFQGARKTQY
NA	TRBV6-2/TRBV6-3	TRBJ2-3	10	ASEGSTDTQY
NA	TRBV12-3/TRBV12-4	TRBJ1-4	12	ASRSTDYREKLF
NA	TRBV6-6	TRBJ1-5	13	ASSYRAFLDQPQH
NA	TRBV7-9	TRBJ2-5	13	ASSSRLGRGETQY
NA	TRBV29-1	TRBJ1-5	11	SVGGNGNQPQH
TRBD1	TRBV4-3	TRBJ2-5	13	ASSQTTGAQETQY